Sequencing of this TCR beta chain was carried out in a study of human T cells and chemical hapten exposure. TCRdb analysed the RACE reads with MiXCR anew, one entry per CDR3 protein. Of roughly 51,000 distinct CDR3 sequences in the sample, more than 7.5% were seen once. Trimming left V 4 bases short and J 6 bases short, with 15 bases between. CDR3 length: 14 residues. Germline V gene data show CDR1 as KGHSH and CDR2 as LQKENI. The sample's time point: pre-sensitization, week 0. Indicated treatment: therapeutic diphenylcyclopropenone sensitization with weekly scalp DPC. The rearrangement uses TRBV18 and TRBJ1-1, with D possibly TRBD1 on 5 matching bases. The sequencing here drew on whole blood, taken in connection with sensitization to the hapten diphenylcyclopropenone (DPC). The receptor comes from a man aged 35 to 55 with alopecia areata. Some clones in this sample may be carry-over from other donors' samples. The CDR3 sequence is CASSLSLAGAEAFF. The DNA of the CDR3 is TGTGCCAGCTCACTTTCGCTAGCGGGGGCTGAAGCTTTCTTT.